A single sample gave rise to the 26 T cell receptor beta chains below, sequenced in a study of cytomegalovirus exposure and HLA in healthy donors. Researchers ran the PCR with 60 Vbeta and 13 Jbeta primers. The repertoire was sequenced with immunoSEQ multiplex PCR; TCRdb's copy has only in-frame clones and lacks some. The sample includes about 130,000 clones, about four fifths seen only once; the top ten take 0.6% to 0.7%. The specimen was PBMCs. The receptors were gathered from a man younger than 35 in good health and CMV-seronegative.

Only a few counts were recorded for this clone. CDR3 in DNA: TGTGCCAGCAGACCCCCGAGGTGGAGAGTTGAGACCTTC. Translated: CASRPPRWRVETF. The rearrangement uses TRBV6-5 and TRBJ1-2; D is unresolved. CDR1 is MNHEY and CDR2 is SVGAGI in the germline V gene. This CDR3 is 13 amino acids long. V shed 6 bases and J shed 14 bases, with 22 bases lying between them.

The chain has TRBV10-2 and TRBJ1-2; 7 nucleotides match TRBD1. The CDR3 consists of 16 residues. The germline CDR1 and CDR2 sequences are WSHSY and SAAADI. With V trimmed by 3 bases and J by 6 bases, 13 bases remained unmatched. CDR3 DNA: TGCGCCAGCAGTGAATCTTTTGTGGGACAGTATGATGGCTACACCTTC. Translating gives CASSESFVGQYDGYTF.

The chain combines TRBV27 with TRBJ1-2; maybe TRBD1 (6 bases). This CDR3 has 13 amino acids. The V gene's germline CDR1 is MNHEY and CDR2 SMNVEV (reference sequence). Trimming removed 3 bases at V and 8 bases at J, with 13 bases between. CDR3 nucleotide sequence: TGTGCCAGCAGTTTCCAACAGCAGGGGGGCTACACCTTC. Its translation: CASSFQQQGGYTF.

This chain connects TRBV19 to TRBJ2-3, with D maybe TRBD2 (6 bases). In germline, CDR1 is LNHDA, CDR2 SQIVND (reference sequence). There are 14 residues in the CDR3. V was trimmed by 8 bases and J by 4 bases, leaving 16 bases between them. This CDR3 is CASWGRGGADTQYF. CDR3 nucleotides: TGTGCCAGTTGGGGACGGGGAGGCGCAGATACGCAGTATTTT. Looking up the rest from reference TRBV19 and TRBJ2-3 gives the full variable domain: DGGITQSPKYLFRKEGQNVTLSCEQNLNHDAMYWYRQDPGQGLRLIYYSQIVNDFQKGDIAEGYSVSREKKESFPLTVTSAQKNPTAFYLCASWGRGGADTQYFGPGTRLTVL.

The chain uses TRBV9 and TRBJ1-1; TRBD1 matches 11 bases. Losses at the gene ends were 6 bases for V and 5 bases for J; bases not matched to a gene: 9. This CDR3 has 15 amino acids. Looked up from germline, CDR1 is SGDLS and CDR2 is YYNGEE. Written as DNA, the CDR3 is TGTGCCAGCACCCCATCCGGACAGGGGGCAACTGAAGCTTTCTTT. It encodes CASTPSGQGATEAFF.

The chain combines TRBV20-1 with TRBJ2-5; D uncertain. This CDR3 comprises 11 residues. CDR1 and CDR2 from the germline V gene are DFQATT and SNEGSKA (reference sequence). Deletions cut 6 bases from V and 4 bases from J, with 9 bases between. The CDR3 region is CSAVTGETQYF. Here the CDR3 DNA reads TGCAGTGCGGTTACCGGAGAGACCCAGTACTTC.

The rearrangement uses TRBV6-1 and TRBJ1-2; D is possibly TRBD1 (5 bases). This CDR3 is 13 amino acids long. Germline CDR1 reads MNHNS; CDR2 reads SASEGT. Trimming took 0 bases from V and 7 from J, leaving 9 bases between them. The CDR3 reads CASSEAGDFGYTF. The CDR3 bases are TGTGCCAGCAGTGAAGCAGGGGACTTTGGCTACACCTTC.

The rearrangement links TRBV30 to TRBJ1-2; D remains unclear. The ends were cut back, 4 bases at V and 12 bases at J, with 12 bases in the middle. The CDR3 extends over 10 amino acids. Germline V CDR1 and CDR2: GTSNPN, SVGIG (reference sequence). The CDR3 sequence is CAWNPRQDTF. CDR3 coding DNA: TGTGCCTGGAATCCCCGACAAGACACCTTC.

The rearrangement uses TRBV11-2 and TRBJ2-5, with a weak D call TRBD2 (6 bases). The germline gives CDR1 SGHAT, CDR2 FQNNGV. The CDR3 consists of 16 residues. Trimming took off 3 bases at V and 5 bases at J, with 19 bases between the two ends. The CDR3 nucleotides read TGTGCCAGCAGCTTGAGGGCGGGGAGCAACGGGGAGACCCAGTACTTC. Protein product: CASSLRAGSNGETQYF.

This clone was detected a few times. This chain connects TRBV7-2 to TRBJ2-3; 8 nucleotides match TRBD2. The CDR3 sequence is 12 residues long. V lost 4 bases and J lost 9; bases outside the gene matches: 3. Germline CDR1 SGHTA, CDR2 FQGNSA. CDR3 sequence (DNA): TGTGCCAGCAGCTCGGGGGGGGCCACGCAGTATTTT. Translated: CASSSGGATQYF.

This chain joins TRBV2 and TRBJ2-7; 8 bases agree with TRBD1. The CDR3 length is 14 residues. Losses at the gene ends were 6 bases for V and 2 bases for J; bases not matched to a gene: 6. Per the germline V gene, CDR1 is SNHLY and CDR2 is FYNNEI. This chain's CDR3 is CASRSQGAAYEQYF. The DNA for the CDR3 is TGTGCCAGCAGGTCTCAGGGGGCTGCCTACGAGCAGTACTTC.

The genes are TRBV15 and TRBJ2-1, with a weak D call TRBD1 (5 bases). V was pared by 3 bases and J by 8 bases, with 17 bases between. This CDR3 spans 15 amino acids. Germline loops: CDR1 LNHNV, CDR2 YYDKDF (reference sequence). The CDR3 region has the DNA TGTGCCACCAGCAGGGGGTCATGGCAGGGTGATGAGCAGTTCTTC. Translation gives CATSRGSWQGDEQFF.

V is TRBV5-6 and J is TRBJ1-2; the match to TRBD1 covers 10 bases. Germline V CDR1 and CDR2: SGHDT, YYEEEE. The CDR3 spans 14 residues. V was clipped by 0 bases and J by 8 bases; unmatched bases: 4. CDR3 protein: CASSLVETGGGYTF. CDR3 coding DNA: TGTGCCAGCAGCTTGGTTGAGACAGGGGGCGGCTACACCTTC.

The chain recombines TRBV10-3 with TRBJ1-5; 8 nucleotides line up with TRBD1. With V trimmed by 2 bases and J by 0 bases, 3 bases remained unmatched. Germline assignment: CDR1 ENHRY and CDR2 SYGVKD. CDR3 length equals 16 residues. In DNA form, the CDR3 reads TGTGCCATCAGTGAGCTGGGACAGGCTAGCAATCAGCCCCAGCATTTT. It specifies CAISELGQASNQPQHF.

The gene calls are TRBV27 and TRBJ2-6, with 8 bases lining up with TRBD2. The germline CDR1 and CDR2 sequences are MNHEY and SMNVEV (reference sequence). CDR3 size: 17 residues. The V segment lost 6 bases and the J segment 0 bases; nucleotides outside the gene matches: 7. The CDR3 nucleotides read TGTGCCAGCAGCCGACTAGCGAAGGTCTCTGGGGCCAACGTCCTGACTTTC. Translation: CASSRLAKVSGANVLTF.

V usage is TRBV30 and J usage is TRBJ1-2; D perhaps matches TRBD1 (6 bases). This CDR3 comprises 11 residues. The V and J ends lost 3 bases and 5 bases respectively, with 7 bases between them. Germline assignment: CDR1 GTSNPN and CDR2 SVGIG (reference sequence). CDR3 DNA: TGTGCCTGGAGGACAGGATATGGCTACACCTTC. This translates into CAWRTGYGYTF.

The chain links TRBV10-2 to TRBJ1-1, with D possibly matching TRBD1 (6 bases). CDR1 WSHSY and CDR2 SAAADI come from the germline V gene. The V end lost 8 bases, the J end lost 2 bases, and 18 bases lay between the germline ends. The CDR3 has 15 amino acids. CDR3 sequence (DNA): TGCGCCAGCGGGACGTCGGGGGGCGTAAACACTGAAGCTTTCTTT. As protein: CASGTSGGVNTEAFF.

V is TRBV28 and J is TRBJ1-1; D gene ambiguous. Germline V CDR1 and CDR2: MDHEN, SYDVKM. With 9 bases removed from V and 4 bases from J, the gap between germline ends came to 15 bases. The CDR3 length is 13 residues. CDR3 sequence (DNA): TGTGCCAGTAGTCCTTCTCTTCTCACTGAAGCTTTCTTT. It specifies CASSPSLLTEAFF.

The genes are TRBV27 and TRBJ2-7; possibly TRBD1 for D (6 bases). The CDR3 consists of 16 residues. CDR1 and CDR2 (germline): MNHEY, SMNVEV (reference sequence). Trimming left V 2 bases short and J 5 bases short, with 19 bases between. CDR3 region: CASSLRGTIGVHEQYF. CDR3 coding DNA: TGTGCCAGCAGTTTAAGAGGGACAATCGGAGTCCACGAGCAGTACTTC.

CDR3 bases: TGTGCCAGCAGCCCTGGACTAGCGGGGGGCCAAGAGACCCAGTACTTC. Its translation is CASSPGLAGGQETQYF. The V and J genes are TRBV11-2 and TRBJ2-5; TRBD2 matches 14 bases. The CDR3 is 16 residues long. The germline V gene encodes CDR1 SGHAT and CDR2 FQNNGV. Unmatched junction bases numbered 3, after V lost 5 bases and J lost 1 base.

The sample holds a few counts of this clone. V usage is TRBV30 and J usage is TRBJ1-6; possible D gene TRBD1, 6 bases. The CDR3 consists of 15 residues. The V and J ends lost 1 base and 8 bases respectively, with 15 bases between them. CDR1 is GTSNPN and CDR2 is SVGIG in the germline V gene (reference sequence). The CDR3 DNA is TGTGCCTGGAGTGCTACAGGGTTGGATCATTCACCCCTCCACTTT. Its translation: CAWSATGLDHSPLHF.

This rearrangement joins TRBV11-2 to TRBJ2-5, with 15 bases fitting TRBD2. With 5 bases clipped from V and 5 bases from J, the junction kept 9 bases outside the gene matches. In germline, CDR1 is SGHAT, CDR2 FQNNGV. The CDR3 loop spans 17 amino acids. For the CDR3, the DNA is TGTGCCAGCAGCGCAGGACTAGCGGGGGGGCCACGGGAGACCCAGTACTTC. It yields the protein CASSAGLAGGPRETQYF.

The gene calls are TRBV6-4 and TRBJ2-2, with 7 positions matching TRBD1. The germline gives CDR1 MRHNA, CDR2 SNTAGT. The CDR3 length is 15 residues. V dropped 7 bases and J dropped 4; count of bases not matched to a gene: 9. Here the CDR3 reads CASTPGTDTTGELFF. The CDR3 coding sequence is TGTGCCAGCACCCCCGGGACAGATACCACCGGGGAGCTGTTTTTT.

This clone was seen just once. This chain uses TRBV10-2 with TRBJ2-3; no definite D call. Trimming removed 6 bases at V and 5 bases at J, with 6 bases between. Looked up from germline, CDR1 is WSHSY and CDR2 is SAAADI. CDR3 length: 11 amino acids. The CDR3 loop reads CASRERDTQYF. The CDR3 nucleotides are TGCGCCAGCAGAGAGCGAGATACGCAGTATTTT.

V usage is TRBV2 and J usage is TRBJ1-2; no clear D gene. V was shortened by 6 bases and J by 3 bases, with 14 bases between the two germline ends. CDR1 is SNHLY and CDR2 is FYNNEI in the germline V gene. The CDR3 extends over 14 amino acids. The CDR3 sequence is CASRSPWLYYGYTF. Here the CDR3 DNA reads TGTGCCAGCAGGTCTCCTTGGCTGTACTATGGCTACACCTTC.

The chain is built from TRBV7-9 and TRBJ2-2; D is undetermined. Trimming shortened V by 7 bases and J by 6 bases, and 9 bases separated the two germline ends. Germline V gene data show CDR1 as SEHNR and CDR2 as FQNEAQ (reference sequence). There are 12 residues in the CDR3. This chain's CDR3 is CASTLNPGELFF. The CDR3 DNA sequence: TGTGCCAGCACCCTAAACCCCGGGGAGCTGTTTTTT.